This T cell receptor (beta chain) was observed in a study of response to subunit inactivated influenza vaccine. Study-wide findings and caveats: Researchers suggested that each seasonal influenza vaccination recruits few new T cells.

MiXCR was run by TCRdb on the RT-PCR reads, yielding one entry per CDR3 protein. This sample has about 160,000 distinct CDR3 sequences, with roughly 10% found just once. To note about this clonotype: Its specificity is unknown.

There are 16 residues in the CDR3. Germline lookup yields CDR1 SQVTM and CDR2 ANQGSEA. Unmatched junction bases numbered 5, after V lost 0 bases and J lost 0 bases. This receptor was obtained from a man aged 50-60 years who received an inactivated influenza vaccine. The specimen comprised non-naive T cells sorted from PBMCs, sampled 40 to 50 days after vaccination. V gene TRBV29-1 combines with J gene TRBJ1-3; the match to TRBD1 covers 7 bases. The CDR3 spells CSVEDRWDSSGNTIYF. The CDR3 DNA reads as TGCAGCGTTGAAGATCGATGGGACAGCTCTGGAAACACCATATATTTT.